A few counts support the clone carrying this T cell receptor beta chain. The antigen is undetermined. Time point described: pre-sensitization, week 0. Treatment indicated: therapeutic diphenylcyclopropenone sensitization with weekly scalp DPC. This sample was included in a study of human T cells and chemical hapten exposure. Study-level points and caveats: Sensitization with DPC brought no change to TCRs above 1 in 1000 in frequency.

TCRdb fed the RACE reads into MiXCR, producing one record per CDR3 protein. The table records 65,000 to 90,000 distinct CDR3 sequences, around 15% of them present only once. This CDR3 has 18 amino acids. The input for sequencing was whole blood, taken in connection with sensitization to the hapten diphenylcyclopropenone (DPC). This receptor was taken from a woman aged 50 to 60 with alopecia areata. Some clones in this sample may be carry-over from other donors' samples. The V call is TRBV21-1, the J call TRBJ2-3; the table assigns TRBD2, which was not confirmed against the DNA. TRBV21-1 is shown as a pseudogene. The CDR3 DNA follows: TGTGCCAGCAGCACTTTGAGAGGAACTAGCGGAAGCACAGATACGCAGTATTTT. Its translation is CASSTLRGTSGSTDTQYF.